This record looks at one T cell receptor beta chain sequence and its context. This specimen belongs to a study of blood T cell repertoires in COVID-19. Across the study: COVID-19 samples collected from the United States, Italy and Spain covered acute and convalescent phases. T cells, B-cell-depleted T cells, or PBMCs supplied cDNA or gDNA.

In the original analysis: Reference gene primer amplification gave nucleated cell count estimates. Some clones are missing from TCRdb's copy, which holds only in-frame ones; the method was immunoSEQ multiplex PCR. That table supplies the V and J calls and clone size; D and trimming were determined from the DNA. In the table there are roughly 12,000 clones, around 90% of which are singletons. Sequenced sample: peripheral blood. The source of this sequence is a woman in her 70s with active COVID-19.

This CDR3 reads CASSPLGTGQAYEQYF. CDR3 coding DNA: TGTGCCAGCTCACCCTTAGGAACTGGTCAGGCCTACGAGCAGTACTTC. The chain uses TRBV18 and TRBJ2-7; D gene uncertain. Per germline, CDR1 KGHSH and CDR2 LQKENI. The CDR3 has 16 residues. V gave up 3 bases and J gave up 2 bases, with 17 bases separating them.